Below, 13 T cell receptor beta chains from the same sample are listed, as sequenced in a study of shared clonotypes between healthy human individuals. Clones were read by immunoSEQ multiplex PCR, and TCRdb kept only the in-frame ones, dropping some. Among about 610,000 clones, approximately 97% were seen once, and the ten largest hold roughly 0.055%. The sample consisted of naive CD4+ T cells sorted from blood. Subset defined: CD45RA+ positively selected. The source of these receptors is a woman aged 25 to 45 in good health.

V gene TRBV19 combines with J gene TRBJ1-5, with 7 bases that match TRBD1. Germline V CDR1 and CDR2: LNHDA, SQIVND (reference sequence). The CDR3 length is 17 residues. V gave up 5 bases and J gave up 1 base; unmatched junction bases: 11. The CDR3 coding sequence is TGTGCCAGTAGTGGTCGACGGACAGGCCAGAGCAATCAGCCCCAGCATTTT. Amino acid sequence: CASSGRRTGQSNQPQHF.

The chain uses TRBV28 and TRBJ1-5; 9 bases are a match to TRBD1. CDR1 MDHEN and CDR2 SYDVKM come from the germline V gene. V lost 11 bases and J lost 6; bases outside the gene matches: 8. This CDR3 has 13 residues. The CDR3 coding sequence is TGTGCCTATTCACAGGGGGCTGCTCAGCCCCAGCATTTT. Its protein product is CAYSQGAAQPQHF.

CDR3 coding DNA: TGTGCCAGCACCCCCTGGGGAAGGGGACCTAAATACAATGAGCAGTTCTTC. It is translated as CASTPWGRGPKYNEQFF. V usage is TRBV5-8 and J usage is TRBJ2-1; D may be TRBD1 or TRBD2 (5 bases each). Germline-derived CDR1 and CDR2 are SGHTS and YDEGEE. This CDR3 has 17 amino acids. V lost 6 bases, J lost 4 bases, and 23 bases lay in between.

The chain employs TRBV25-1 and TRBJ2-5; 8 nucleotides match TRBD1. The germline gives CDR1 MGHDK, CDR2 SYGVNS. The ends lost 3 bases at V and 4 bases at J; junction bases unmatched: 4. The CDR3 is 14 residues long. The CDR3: CASSDAGQVETQYF. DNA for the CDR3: TGTGCCAGCAGTGACGCGGGACAGGTAGAGACCCAGTACTTC.

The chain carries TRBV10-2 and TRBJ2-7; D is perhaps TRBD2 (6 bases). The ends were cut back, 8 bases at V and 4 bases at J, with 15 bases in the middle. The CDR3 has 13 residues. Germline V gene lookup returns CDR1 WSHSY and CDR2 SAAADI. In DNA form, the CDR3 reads TGCGCCAGCGGAGGGGCCCCCGAATACGAGCAGTACTTC. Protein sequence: CASGGAPEYEQYF.

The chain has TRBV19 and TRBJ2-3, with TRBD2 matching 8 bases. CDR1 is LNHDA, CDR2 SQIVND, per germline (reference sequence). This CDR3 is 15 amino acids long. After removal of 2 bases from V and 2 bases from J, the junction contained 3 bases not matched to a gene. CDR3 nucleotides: TGTGCCAGTAGTATACTAGCGGGTTACACAGATACGCAGTATTTT. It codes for CASSILAGYTDTQYF. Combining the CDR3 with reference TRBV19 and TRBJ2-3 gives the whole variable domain DGGITQSPKYLFRKEGQNVTLSCEQNLNHDAMYWYRQDPGQGLRLIYYSQIVNDFQKGDIAEGYSVSREKKESFPLTVTSAQKNPTAFYLCASSILAGYTDTQYFGPGTRLTVL.

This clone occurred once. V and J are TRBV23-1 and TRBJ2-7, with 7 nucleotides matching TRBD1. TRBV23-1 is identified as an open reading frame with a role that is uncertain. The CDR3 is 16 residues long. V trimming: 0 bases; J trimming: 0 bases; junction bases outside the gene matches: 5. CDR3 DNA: TGCGCCAGCAGTCAATCTCCGGGACAGTACTCCTACGAGCAGTACTTC. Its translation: CASSQSPGQYSYEQYF.

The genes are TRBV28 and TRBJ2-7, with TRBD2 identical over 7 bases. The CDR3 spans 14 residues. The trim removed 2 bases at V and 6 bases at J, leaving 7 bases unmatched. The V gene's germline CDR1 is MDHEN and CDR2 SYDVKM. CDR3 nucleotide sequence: TGTGCCAGCAGTTTAACCCTAGCGGTGGGCGAGCAGTACTTC. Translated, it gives CASSLTLAVGEQYF. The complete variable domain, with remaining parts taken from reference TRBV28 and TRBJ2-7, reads DVKVTQSSRYLVKRTGEKVFLECVQDMDHENMFWYRQDPGLGLRLIYFSYDVKMKEKGDIPEGYSVSREKKERFSLILESASTNQTSMYLCASSLTLAVGEQYFGPGTRLTVT.

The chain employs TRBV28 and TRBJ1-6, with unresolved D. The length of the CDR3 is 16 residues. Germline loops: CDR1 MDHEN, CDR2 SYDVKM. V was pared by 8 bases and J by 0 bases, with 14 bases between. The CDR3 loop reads CASVPWGSSYNSPLHF. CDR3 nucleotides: TGTGCCAGCGTTCCCTGGGGAAGCTCCTATAATTCACCCCTCCACTTT. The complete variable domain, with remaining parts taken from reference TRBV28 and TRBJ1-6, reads DVKVTQSSRYLVKRTGEKVFLECVQDMDHENMFWYRQDPGLGLRLIYFSYDVKMKEKGDIPEGYSVSREKKERFSLILESASTNQTSMYLCASVPWGSSYNSPLHFGNGTRLTVT.

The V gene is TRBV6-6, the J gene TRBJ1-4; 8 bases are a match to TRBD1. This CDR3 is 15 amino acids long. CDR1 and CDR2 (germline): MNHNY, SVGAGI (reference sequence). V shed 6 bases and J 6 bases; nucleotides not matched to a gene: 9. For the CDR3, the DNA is TGTGCCAGCAGCAGACCCCAGGGGGCAGATGAAAAACTGTTTTTT. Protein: CASSRPQGADEKLFF.

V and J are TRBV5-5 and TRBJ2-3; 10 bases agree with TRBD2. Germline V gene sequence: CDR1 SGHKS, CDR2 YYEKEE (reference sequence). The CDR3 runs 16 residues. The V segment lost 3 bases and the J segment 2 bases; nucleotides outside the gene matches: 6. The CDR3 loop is CASSSGLAANTDTQYF. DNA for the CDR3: TGTGCCAGCAGCTCCGGACTAGCGGCGAACACAGATACGCAGTATTTT. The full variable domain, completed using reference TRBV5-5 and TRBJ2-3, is DAGVTQSPTHLIKTRGQQVTLRCSPISGHKSVSWYQQVLGQGPQFIFQYYEKEERGRGNFPDRFSARQFPNYSSELNVNALLLGDSALYLCASSSGLAANTDTQYFGPGTRLTVL.

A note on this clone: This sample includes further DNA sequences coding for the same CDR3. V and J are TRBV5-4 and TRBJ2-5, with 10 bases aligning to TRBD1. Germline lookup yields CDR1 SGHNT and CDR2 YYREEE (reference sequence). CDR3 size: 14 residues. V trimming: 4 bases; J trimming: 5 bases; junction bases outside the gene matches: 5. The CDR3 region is CASSRQGAGETQYF. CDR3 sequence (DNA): TGTGCCAGCAGCCGACAGGGGGCGGGGGAGACCCAGTACTTC. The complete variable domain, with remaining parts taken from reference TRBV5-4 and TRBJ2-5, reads ETGVTQSPTHLIKTRGQQVTLRCSSQSGHNTVSWYQQALGQGPQFIFQYYREEENGRGNFPPRFSGLQFPNYSSELNVNALELDDSALYLCASSRQGAGETQYFGPGTRLLVL.

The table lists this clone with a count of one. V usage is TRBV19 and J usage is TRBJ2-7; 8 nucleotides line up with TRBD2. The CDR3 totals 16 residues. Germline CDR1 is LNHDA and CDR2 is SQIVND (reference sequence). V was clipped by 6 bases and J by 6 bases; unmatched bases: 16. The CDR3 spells CASRLGPGLEACEQYF. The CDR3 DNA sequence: TGTGCCAGTAGATTAGGGCCGGGACTAGAGGCTTGCGAGCAGTACTTC.